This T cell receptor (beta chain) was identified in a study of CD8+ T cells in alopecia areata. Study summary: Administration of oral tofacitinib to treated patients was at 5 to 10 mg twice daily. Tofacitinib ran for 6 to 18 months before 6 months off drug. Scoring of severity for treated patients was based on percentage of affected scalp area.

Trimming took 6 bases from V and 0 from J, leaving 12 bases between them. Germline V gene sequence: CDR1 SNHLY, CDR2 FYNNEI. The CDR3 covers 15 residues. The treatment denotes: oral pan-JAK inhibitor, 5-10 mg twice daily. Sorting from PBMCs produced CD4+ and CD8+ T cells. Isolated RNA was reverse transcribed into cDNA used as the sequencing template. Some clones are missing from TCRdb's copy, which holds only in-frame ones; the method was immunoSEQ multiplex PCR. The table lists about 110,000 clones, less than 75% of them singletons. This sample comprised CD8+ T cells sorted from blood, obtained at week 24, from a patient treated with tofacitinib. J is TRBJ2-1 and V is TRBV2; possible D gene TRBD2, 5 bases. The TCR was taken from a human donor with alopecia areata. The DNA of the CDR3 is TGTGCCAGCAGGGTAAGCGGAGGCTCCTACAATGAGCAGTTCTTC. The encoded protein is CASRVSGGSYNEQFF.